Below, 24 T cell receptor beta chains from the same sample are listed, as sequenced in a study of blood T cells in healthy people across ages (dated by TCRdb to 2013 to 2016). Receptor amplification or capture employed 5' RACE. Instrument on record: Illumina HiSeq 2500. A second about 7 to 11 cycle PCR used a sample-barcoded 5' primer and a J-beta primer mix. The raw public data were reprocessed by TCRdb itself: fastp quality trimming at Q25, MiXCR clonotype calling, in-frame beta chains only. A single entry per CDR3 protein holds the most common genes and DNA from its merged rows. Present in this sample are approximately 490,000 distinct CDR3 sequences, 24% of which were seen just once. The top ten constitute around 10% of the sample. In addition, the sample was reused for a study of T cells of mothers and their children.

Sequenced: blood. The receptor source for this set is a boy under 18 in good health.

This rearrangement joins TRBV5-1 to TRBJ2-3; D is uncertain. The CDR3 is made up of 16 amino acids. With 4 bases removed from V and 1 base from J, the gap between germline ends came to 16 bases. Germline CDR1 reads SGHRS; CDR2 reads YFSETQ. The CDR3, as DNA: TGCGCCAGCAGCCCGCCCAAGGACCGAGGCACAGATACGCAGTATTTT. This sequence encodes CASSPPKDRGTDTQYF. The full variable domain, rest sourced from reference TRBV5-1 and TRBJ2-3, is KAGVTQTPRYLIKTRGQQVTLSCSPISGHRSVSWYQQTPGQGLQFLFEYFSETQRNKGNFPGRFSGRQFSNSRSEMNVSTLELGDSALYLCASSPPKDRGTDTQYFGPGTRLTVL.

This clonotype was counted between two and nine times. This CDR3 is missing its conserved last phenylalanine or tryptophan, likely due to a read error. V and J are TRBV7-9 and TRBJ1-2; D might be TRBD1 (5 bases). The CDR3 runs to 12 residues. Per germline, CDR1 SEHNR and CDR2 FQNEAQ (reference sequence). Trimming shortened V by 6 bases and J by 6 bases, and 11 bases separated the two germline ends. In DNA form, the CDR3 reads TGTGCCAGCAGTCCCCGGGACGATGGCTACACCCTC. Protein: CASSPRDDGYTL.

The chain combines TRBV12-3 or TRBV12-4 with TRBJ1-5, with no clear D. The length of the CDR3 is 14 residues. V lost 6 bases to trimming and J lost 6 bases, with 15 bases between them. CDR3 nucleotide sequence: TGTGCCAGCAGCCCCGGACGGAACGCTCAGCCCCAGCATTTT. Amino acid sequence: CASSPGRNAQPQHF.

The CDR3 nucleotides read TGCGCCAGCAAGCTCCAGCGGGAGGACCGGTACAATGAGCAGTTCTTC. Residues: CASKLQREDRYNEQFF. J is TRBJ2-5 and V is TRBV4-1; 9 bases align to TRBD2. Near its end, the DNA agrees better with TRBJ2-1, so the J call may be wrong. The CDR3 has 16 amino acids. Germline V gene data show CDR1 as MGHRA and CDR2 as YSYEKL.

The table lists this clonotype with a few counts. V gene TRBV12-3 or TRBV12-4 combines with J gene TRBJ2-1; 9 bases line up with TRBD2. V lost 6 bases to trimming and J lost 9 bases; unmatched junction nucleotides: 12. The CDR3 totals 15 residues. As DNA, the CDR3 is TGTGCCAGCAGACCTACCGGGACTAGCAAGAGTGAGCAGTTCTTC. Amino acids: CASRPTGTSKSEQFF.

This clonotype was counted between two and nine times. The gene calls are TRBV12-3 or TRBV12-4 and TRBJ2-1; no clear D gene. CDR3 length: 11 residues. V lost 4 bases and J lost 5, with 3 bases in between. CDR3 residues: CASSWDNEQFF. The CDR3 nucleotides read TGTGCCAGCAGTTGGGACAATGAGCAGTTCTTC.

V is TRBV27 and J is TRBJ2-5, with 9 nucleotides matching TRBD1. The J call may be incorrect, as the DNA end agrees better with TRBJ2-7. CDR1 is MNHEY and CDR2 is SMNVEV in the germline V gene (reference sequence). This CDR3 comprises 17 residues. For the CDR3, the DNA is TGTGCCAGCAGAAGTTTGTGGGACAGGGAAGGGAACTACGAGCAGTACTTC. Translated, it gives CASRSLWDREGNYEQYF.

This clonotype occurred a few times. V and J are TRBV24-1 and TRBJ1-5; D unclear. V lost 3 bases and J 4 bases, leaving 6 bases between the germline ends. This CDR3 has 13 amino acids. The V gene's germline CDR1 is KGHDR and CDR2 SFDVKD. The CDR3 DNA reads TGTGCCACCAGTGATACGACTAATCAGCCCCAGCATTTT. This sequence encodes CATSDTTNQPQHF.

This clonotype has only a few counts. CDR3 coding DNA: TGTGCCAGCAGCTTAGGAGGAGGGGTCAAAGATACGCAGTATTTT. It translates to CASSLGGGVKDTQYF. The rearrangement uses TRBV7-2 and TRBJ2-3, with D perhaps matching TRBD2 (6 bases). V gave up 1 base and J gave up 5 bases, with 13 bases separating them. CDR1 and CDR2 (germline): SGHTA, FQGNSA. The CDR3 runs to 15 residues.

Only a few counts were recorded for this clonotype. The chain employs TRBV10-3 and TRBJ2-5, with a tentative D call TRBD1 (5 bases). Judging by the DNA end, TRBJ2-7 fits better; the J call may be wrong. Germline V gene sequence: CDR1 ENHRY, CDR2 SYGVKD. The CDR3 spans 12 residues. The CDR3 DNA reads as TGTGCCATCAGTGTGGACATCTACGAGCAGTACTTC. This sequence encodes CAISVDIYEQYF.

The chain recombines TRBV5-6 with TRBJ2-7, with 12 bases lining up with TRBD2. The V segment lost 4 bases and the J segment 2 bases; nucleotides outside the gene matches: 7. Per germline, CDR1 SGHDT and CDR2 YYEEEE. There are 16 residues in the CDR3. The CDR3 DNA sequence: TGTGCCAGCAGCCCCAGGACTAGCGGGATTCCCTACGAGCAGTACTTC. Its translation is CASSPRTSGIPYEQYF.

V usage is TRBV27 and J usage is TRBJ2-5; the match to TRBD2 covers 13 bases. The assigned J gene may be wrong: the sequence end matches TRBJ2-1 better. The CDR3 is made up of 15 amino acids. Looked up from germline, CDR1 is MNHEY and CDR2 is SMNVEV (reference sequence). Here the CDR3 DNA reads TGTGCCAGCAGCTCGGGACTAGCGGGAATACATGAGCAGTTCTTC. Its translation: CASSSGLAGIHEQFF.

V and J are TRBV20-1 and TRBJ2-5; 9 bases are shared with TRBD2. The V gene end was trimmed by 4 bases and the J gene end by 5 bases; junction bases not matched to a gene: 8. Germline CDR1 reads DFQATT; CDR2 reads SNEGSKA (reference sequence). This CDR3 spans 14 amino acids. Here the CDR3 DNA reads TGCAGTGCTACTAGAGGTAGCGGGAGTGAGACCCAGTACTTC. It is translated as CSATRGSGSETQYF.

The sample holds a few counts of this clonotype. The CDR3 coding sequence is TGTGCCAGCAGCCAAAGTCGGGGGGCGGCCTACGAGCAGTACTTC. It encodes CASSQSRGAAYEQYF. V is TRBV4-2 and J is TRBJ2-7; D may be TRBD2 (7 bases). Germline values: CDR1 LGHNA, CDR2 YNFKEQ. V shed 2 bases and J shed 2 bases, with 13 bases lying between them. The CDR3 runs 15 residues.

This clonotype has a handful of counts. The chain carries TRBV4-2 and TRBJ1-4, with a weak D call TRBD1 (6 bases). The CDR3 covers 14 residues. V lost 2 bases to trimming and J lost 6 bases, with 10 bases between them. Germline CDR1 is LGHNA and CDR2 is YNFKEQ. The CDR3 sequence is CASSQRGLDEKLFF. Here the CDR3 DNA reads TGTGCCAGCAGCCAACGGGGGCTCGATGAAAAACTGTTTTTT.

The rearrangement links TRBV6-2 or TRBV6-3 to TRBJ2-7; the D is unclear. The CDR3 is 13 amino acids. V shed 6 bases and J shed 0 bases, with 9 bases lying between them. Germline CDR1 is MNHEY and CDR2 is SVGEGT. The CDR3 spells CASSEPISYEQYF. CDR3 sequence (DNA): TGTGCCAGCAGCGAACCAATCTCCTACGAGCAGTACTTC.

This clonotype was seen at least ten times. V is TRBV20-1 and J is TRBJ2-7; maybe TRBD1 (5 bases). CDR3 length: 11 residues. V lost 3 bases and J lost 2, with 5 bases in between. Germline V lookup: CDR1 DFQATT, CDR2 SNEGSKA (reference sequence). In nucleotides, the CDR3 is TGCAGTGCTAGGGACACCTACGAGCAGTACTTC. Its translation: CSARDTYEQYF.

V is TRBV27 and J is TRBJ1-1; D call uncertain. CDR1 and CDR2 from the germline V gene are MNHEY and SMNVEV (reference sequence). There are 12 residues in the CDR3. Trimming pared 8 bases from V and 5 bases from J, leaving 12 bases between. The CDR3 nucleotides read TGTGCCAGCCGACTAGGAGAGACTGAAGCTTTCTTT. It yields the protein CASRLGETEAFF.

This chain connects TRBV7-6 to TRBJ1-1, with a weak D call TRBD1 (5 bases). V was clipped by 1 base and J by 6 bases, with 12 bases between them. CDR3 size: 14 residues. CDR1 SGHVS and CDR2 FNYEAQ come from the germline V gene. The CDR3 DNA reads TGTGCCAGCAGCTTAGGTCCAGGGACGGCTGAAGCTTTCTTT. This codes for CASSLGPGTAEAFF.

This clonotype appeared a few times. The chain uses TRBV27 and TRBJ1-6; D is unresolved. With 3 bases removed from V and 0 bases from J, the gap between germline ends came to 6 bases. Germline V lookup: CDR1 MNHEY, CDR2 SMNVEV (reference sequence). CDR3 length equals 15 residues. The CDR3 loop reads CASSLGSSYNSPLHF. The CDR3 DNA is TGTGCCAGCAGTTTGGGGAGCTCCTATAATTCACCCCTCCACTTT.

This clonotype was seen more than once but under ten times. The chain couples TRBV5-6 to TRBJ1-5; 8 positions agree with TRBD1. This CDR3 contains 14 residues. Germline CDR1 SGHDT, CDR2 YYEEEE. V lost 3 bases and J lost 7; bases outside the gene matches: 6. Here the CDR3 reads CASSWGTGQQPQHF. The CDR3 DNA is TGTGCCAGCAGCTGGGGGACAGGCCAACAGCCCCAGCATTTT. The whole variable domain, filled in from reference TRBV5-6 and TRBJ1-5, reads DAGVTQSPTHLIKTRGQQVTLRCSPKSGHDTVSWYQQALGQGPQFIFQYYEEEERQRGNFPDRFSGHQFPNYSSELNVNALLLGDSALYLCASSWGTGQQPQHFGDGTRLSIL.

This chain joins TRBV27 and TRBJ2-6; D call uncertain. The V gene's germline CDR1 is MNHEY and CDR2 SMNVEV (reference sequence). The ends were cut back, 8 bases at V and 4 bases at J, with 12 bases in the middle. The CDR3 is made up of 14 amino acids. The CDR3 DNA is TGTGCCAGCCATTCCCTAGTGGGGGCCAACGTCCTGACTTTC. Its translation is CASHSLVGANVLTF.

The chain's CDR3 is CASSPGNSYEQYF. The CDR3 DNA reads as TGTGCCAGCAGCCCCGGTAACTCCTACGAGCAGTACTTC. V usage is TRBV7-6 and J usage is TRBJ2-7; D not certain. CDR1 SGHVS and CDR2 FNYEAQ come from the germline V gene. The germline V and J ends were trimmed by 5 bases and 0 bases, with 8 bases remaining between them. This CDR3 is 13 amino acids long.

The chain joins TRBV7-6 to TRBJ2-7, with D possibly matching TRBD2 (6 bases). V dropped 5 bases and J dropped 6 bases, with 17 bases sitting between them. This CDR3 has 14 amino acids. The germline CDR1 and CDR2 sequences are SGHVS and FNYEAQ. CDR3 in amino acids: CASSPQPGGGEQYF. The CDR3 DNA sequence: TGTGCCAGCAGCCCGCAGCCCGGGGGAGGCGAGCAGTACTTC.